This entry lists 31 T cell receptor beta chains sequenced from one sample in a study of blood T cell repertoires in COVID-19. This table comes from immunoSEQ multiplex PCR, and its TCRdb copy is limited to in-frame clones, with some not included. The sample lists around 300,000 clones, around 85% occurring once. Sequencing used PBMCs or T cells enriched from blood (not recorded which). These receptors all come from a woman between 35 and 50 years old who had recovered from COVID-19.

The chain is built from TRBV3-1 (or the pseudogene TRBV3-2) and TRBJ1-6; 10 nucleotides align to TRBD1. V lost 3 bases and J lost 10; bases outside the gene matches: 3. CDR1 is LGHDT and CDR2 is YNNKEL in the germline V gene (reference sequence). This CDR3 is built from 14 residues. The DNA for the CDR3 is TGTGCCAGCAGCCAGGACAGGGGGGACTCACCCCTCCACTTT. This gives the protein CASSQDRGDSPLHF.

J is TRBJ1-1 and V is TRBV6-5, with 8 positions matching TRBD1. The CDR3 runs to 15 residues. CDR1 is MNHEY and CDR2 is SVGAGI in the germline V gene. J gave up 0 bases and V 6 bases, and 6 bases lay outside the gene matches. CDR3: CASSKQGALNTEAFF. CDR3 nucleotides: TGTGCCAGCAGCAAGCAGGGGGCTTTGAACACTGAAGCTTTCTTT.

V gene TRBV18 combines with J gene TRBJ1-2; the match to TRBD1 covers 7 bases. Germline V CDR1 and CDR2: KGHSH, LQKENI. The length of the CDR3 is 13 residues. The V gene end was trimmed by 2 bases and the J gene end by 5 bases; junction bases not matched to a gene: 2. CDR3: CASSPTGEYGYTF. The DNA of the CDR3 is TGTGCCAGCTCACCAACAGGGGAGTATGGCTACACCTTC.

This clone was observed a handful of times. The rearrangement links TRBV5-6 to TRBJ1-3, with D tentatively TRBD1 (5 bases). CDR1 is SGHDT, CDR2 YYEEEE, per germline. V dropped 2 bases and J dropped 4 bases, with 10 bases sitting between them. This CDR3 has 14 amino acids. CDR3 in DNA: TGTGCCAGCAGCTTCGGGGGAGGAGGAAACACCATATATTTT. Residues: CASSFGGGGNTIYF.

This clone was recorded only once. The V call is TRBV19, the J call TRBJ2-7; 12 nucleotides agree with TRBD2. The V and J ends lost 4 bases and 1 base, in that order; junction bases with no gene match: 8. The CDR3 spans 17 residues. Germline loops: CDR1 LNHDA, CDR2 SQIVND (reference sequence). In nucleotides, the CDR3 is TGTGCCAGTAGTAGCCGGGGACTAGCGGGTCCATCCTACGAGCAGTACTTC. Protein: CASSSRGLAGPSYEQYF.

The chain employs TRBV11-3 and TRBJ2-2; a possible D gene is TRBD2 (6 bases). The length of the CDR3 is 14 residues. Germline CDR1 is SGHNT and CDR2 is YENEEA. Trimming stripped 3 bases from V and 4 bases from J, with 9 bases between. CDR3 amino acids: CASSFGGSTGELFF. The CDR3, as DNA: TGTGCCAGCAGCTTCGGGGGTAGCACCGGGGAGCTGTTTTTT.

This chain joins TRBV5-1 and TRBJ2-1, with 10 bases fitting TRBD2. Germline-derived CDR1 and CDR2 are SGHRS and YFSETQ. The CDR3 consists of 19 residues. Trimming cost V 0 bases and J 1 base; bases outside gene matches: 10. CDR3 DNA: TGCGCCAGCAGCTTGGCCGTCGCTAGCGGGAGCTTTTCCTACAATGAGCAGTTCTTC. Translating it yields CASSLAVASGSFSYNEQFF.

The J gene is TRBJ2-5, the V gene TRBV5-1, with no clear D. Between the trimmed V and J ends, which lost 1 base and 5 bases, there was a span of 18 bases. This CDR3 has 16 amino acids. In germline, CDR1 is SGHRS, CDR2 YFSETQ. The CDR3 spells CASSLSWNSFQETQYF. In DNA form, the CDR3 reads TGCGCCAGCAGCTTGTCTTGGAACAGCTTTCAGGAGACCCAGTACTTC.

This clone was recorded once. V gene TRBV28 combines with J gene TRBJ1-2; D remains ambiguous. The CDR3 is 12 amino acids. Per germline, CDR1 MDHEN and CDR2 SYDVKM. V lost 5 bases to trimming and J lost 3 bases, with 7 bases between them. Written as DNA, the CDR3 is TGTGCCAGCAGTCCCGGGGACTATGGCTACACCTTC. Its translation: CASSPGDYGYTF.

This rearrangement joins TRBV4-1 to TRBJ1-2; the match to TRBD1 covers 9 bases. Germline V CDR1 and CDR2: MGHRA, YSYEKL. V lost 0 bases and J lost 7; bases outside the gene matches: 3. The CDR3 spans 14 residues. The CDR3 is CASSQDWDRAGYTF. CDR3 nucleotide sequence: TGCGCCAGCAGCCAAGATTGGGACAGGGCTGGCTACACCTTC.

The chain combines TRBV7-2 with TRBJ2-7; possibly TRBD1 for D (5 bases). This CDR3 region has 14 residues. V was pared by 7 bases and J by 7 bases, with 20 bases between. Germline loops: CDR1 SGHTA, CDR2 FQGNSA. The CDR3 reads CASTLLQGSGEQYF. Here the CDR3 DNA reads TGTGCCAGCACCCTCCTTCAGGGTTCAGGGGAGCAGTACTTC. The full variable domain, in which reference TRBV7-2 and TRBJ2-7 provide the parts outside the CDR3, is GAGVSQSPSNKVTEKGKDVELRCDPISGHTALYWYRQSLGQGLEFLIYFQGNSAPDKSGLPSDRFSAERTGGSVSTLTIQRTQQEDSAVYLCASTLLQGSGEQYFGPGTRLTVT.

This rearrangement joins TRBV3-1 (or the pseudogene TRBV3-2) to TRBJ2-1, with 11 bases aligning to TRBD2. In germline, CDR1 is LGHDT, CDR2 YNNKEL (reference sequence). This CDR3 has 16 amino acids. The V segment lost 4 bases and the J segment 6 bases; nucleotides outside the gene matches: 8. This CDR3 is CASSLSLAGGLNEQFF. The CDR3 bases are TGTGCCAGCAGCCTATCCCTAGCGGGAGGACTCAATGAGCAGTTCTTC.

The chain combines TRBV3-1 (or the pseudogene TRBV3-2) with TRBJ2-1; a weak D match, TRBD2 (5 bases). There are 14 residues in the CDR3. The V gene lost 3 bases and the J gene lost 1 base, with 7 bases spanning the gap. Germline CDR1 and CDR2: LGHDT and YNNKEL (reference sequence). The DNA for the CDR3 is TGTGCCAGCAGCCAGAGGGAGTCCTACAATGAGCAGTTCTTC. It specifies CASSQRESYNEQFF.

In its sample, this clone was seen a few times. The rearrangement uses TRBV27 and TRBJ1-4; perhaps TRBD1 as D (5 bases). From germline, CDR1 is MNHEY and CDR2 SMNVEV (reference sequence). Between the trimmed V and J ends, which lost 5 bases and 0 bases, there was a span of 13 bases. This CDR3 spans 16 amino acids. The CDR3 protein is CASSDYAGATNEKLFF. As DNA, the CDR3 is TGTGCCAGCAGTGATTACGCGGGGGCAACTAATGAAAAACTGTTTTTT.

The J gene is TRBJ2-5, the V gene TRBV28; 8 nucleotides match TRBD1. The CDR3 runs to 17 residues. The germline V gene has CDR1 MDHEN and CDR2 SYDVKM. V lost 8 bases and J lost 3; bases outside the gene matches: 17. CDR3 in DNA: TGTGCCAGCTGGGGACAGGTTGGGTTCGGGGTAGAAGAGACCCAGTACTTC. Its translation is CASWGQVGFGVEETQYF.

The chain employs TRBV6-1 and TRBJ2-7, with D tentatively TRBD1 (6 bases). CDR1 is MNHNS and CDR2 is SASEGT in the germline V gene. The germline V and J ends were trimmed by 1 base and 0 bases, with 16 bases remaining between them. The CDR3 is 17 residues long. The CDR3 sequence: CASSEGLFGQISYEQYF. The CDR3 DNA reads as TGTGCCAGCAGTGAAGGACTATTTGGACAGATCTCCTACGAGCAGTACTTC.

This chain uses TRBV5-1 with TRBJ2-7, with 8 nucleotides matching TRBD1. The V and J ends lost 6 bases and 5 bases, in that order; junction bases with no gene match: 7. The CDR3 sequence is 13 residues long. Germline CDR1 reads SGHRS; CDR2 reads YFSETQ. The chain's CDR3 is CASKQGAMNEQYF. CDR3 sequence (DNA): TGCGCCAGCAAGCAGGGGGCGATGAACGAGCAGTACTTC. Combining the CDR3 with reference TRBV5-1 and TRBJ2-7 gives the whole variable domain KAGVTQTPRYLIKTRGQQVTLSCSPISGHRSVSWYQQTPGQGLQFLFEYFSETQRNKGNFPGRFSGRQFSNSRSEMNVSTLELGDSALYLCASKQGAMNEQYFGPGTRLTVT.

The chain joins TRBV7-2 to TRBJ2-5; 8 bases map to TRBD2. V was clipped by 1 base and J by 1 base; unmatched bases: 5. Looked up from germline, CDR1 is SGHTA and CDR2 is FQGNSA. The CDR3 runs 16 residues. CDR3 DNA: TGTGCCAGCAGCTTAGTCGGGCTAGCGGGCCAAGAGACCCAGTACTTC. As protein: CASSLVGLAGQETQYF.

The chain has TRBV20-1 and TRBJ1-1; perhaps TRBD1 as D (6 bases). Germline assignment: CDR1 DFQATT and CDR2 SNEGSKA (reference sequence). V dropped 4 bases and J dropped 10 bases, with 13 bases sitting between them. The length of the CDR3 is 11 residues. The CDR3 DNA reads as TGCAGTGCTACGGAGGGGGAGGGAGCTTTCTTT. It yields the protein CSATEGEGAFF.

The rearrangement joins TRBV18 to TRBJ2-2, with a tentative D call TRBD1 (6 bases). CDR3 length: 16 amino acids. CDR1 is KGHSH and CDR2 is LQKENI in the germline V gene. V lost 5 bases to trimming and J lost 1 base, with 14 bases between them. Written as DNA, the CDR3 is TGTGCCAGCTCATCTTCCGGGACACTGAACACCGGGGAGCTGTTTTTT. This encodes CASSSSGTLNTGELFF.

V and J are TRBV2 and TRBJ1-5; TRBD1 aligns across 9 bases. The germline gives CDR1 SNHLY, CDR2 FYNNEI. The CDR3 runs 15 residues. With 6 bases clipped from V and 1 base from J, the junction kept 4 bases outside the gene matches. The CDR3 DNA sequence: TGTGCCAGCAGGAAACAGGGGGCGAGCAATCAGCCCCAGCATTTT. The encoded protein is CASRKQGASNQPQHF.

This clone was seen more than once but under ten times. The rearrangement uses TRBV6-5 and TRBJ1-4; no definite D call. Trimming took 4 bases from V and 8 from J, leaving 14 bases between them. Germline V gene lookup returns CDR1 MNHEY and CDR2 SVGAGI. CDR3 length: 14 residues. The CDR3 nucleotides read TGTGCCAGCAGTTCCTGGGAGCGGAGAGAAAAACTGTTTTTT. It translates to CASSSWERREKLFF.

The chain combines TRBV7-2 with TRBJ2-5; the match to TRBD2 covers 7 bases. Germline V gene lookup returns CDR1 SGHTA and CDR2 FQGNSA. V dropped 3 bases and J dropped 8; count of bases not matched to a gene: 15. The length of the CDR3 is 16 residues. CDR3 DNA sequence: TGTGCCAGCAGCTTTCAATCCGGGACTACCGGCCGAACCCAGTACTTC. Its translation: CASSFQSGTTGRTQYF. Variable domain in full (rest from reference TRBV7-2 and TRBJ2-5): GAGVSQSPSNKVTEKGKDVELRCDPISGHTALYWYRQSLGQGLEFLIYFQGNSAPDKSGLPSDRFSAERTGGSVSTLTIQRTQQEDSAVYLCASSFQSGTTGRTQYFGPGTRLLVL.

This clone was counted only a few times. The chain recombines TRBV7-8 with TRBJ2-3; the match to TRBD1 covers 8 bases. The CDR3 covers 15 residues. V lost 5 bases and J lost 2; bases outside the gene matches: 6. Germline CDR1 is SGHVS and CDR2 is FQNEAQ. CDR3 in DNA: TGTGCCAGCAGCCCGCAGGGGGCGATCACAGATACGCAGTATTTT. Amino acids: CASSPQGAITDTQYF.

The genes are TRBV28 and TRBJ1-1; TRBD1 aligns across 10 bases. V lost 6 bases to trimming and J lost 7 bases; unmatched junction nucleotides: 8. Germline V CDR1 and CDR2: MDHEN, SYDVKM. The CDR3 is 14 amino acids. The CDR3 DNA sequence: TGTGCCAGCAGCCTCGGGACAGGGGTTGGTGAAGCTTTCTTT. This gives the protein CASSLGTGVGEAFF. The variable domain in full, with the rest retrieved from reference TRBV28 and TRBJ1-1, is DVKVTQSSRYLVKRTGEKVFLECVQDMDHENMFWYRQDPGLGLRLIYFSYDVKMKEKGDIPEGYSVSREKKERFSLILESASTNQTSMYLCASSLGTGVGEAFFGQGTRLTVV.

V gene TRBV10-3 combines with J gene TRBJ1-4, with 9 positions matching TRBD1. With V trimmed by 6 bases and J by 5 bases, 4 bases remained unmatched. The CDR3 is made up of 14 amino acids. CDR1 ENHRY and CDR2 SYGVKD come from the germline V gene. The CDR3 here is CAIRGQGPNEKLFF. In DNA form, the CDR3 reads TGTGCCATCAGGGGACAGGGCCCGAATGAAAAACTGTTTTTT.

The rearrangement joins TRBV6-5 to TRBJ1-1, with D tentatively TRBD1 (5 bases). The CDR3 length is 12 residues. V was trimmed by 6 bases and J by 4 bases, leaving 9 bases between them. Germline assignment: CDR1 MNHEY and CDR2 SVGAGI. CDR3 residues: CASRRGSTEAFF. CDR3 DNA: TGTGCCAGCAGAAGGGGTAGCACTGAAGCTTTCTTT.

The chain employs TRBV11-2 and TRBJ2-7; tentatively, D is TRBD2 (5 bases). Germline V CDR1 and CDR2: SGHAT, FQNNGV. The V end lost 1 base, the J end lost 0 bases, and 10 bases lay between the germline ends. This CDR3 spans 15 amino acids. In nucleotides, the CDR3 is TGTGCCAGCAGCTTAGGAGGGAGCCTCTCCTACGAGCAGTACTTC. Its protein is CASSLGGSLSYEQYF.

On this clone itself: Other DNA sequences in the same sample also yield this CDR3. V is TRBV7-9 and J is TRBJ2-1; TRBD2 agrees at 11 bases. J gave up 9 bases and V 5 bases, and 3 bases lay outside the gene matches. The V gene's germline CDR1 is SEHNR and CDR2 FQNEAQ (reference sequence). The CDR3 extends over 13 amino acids. The CDR3 loop reads CASSLLAGGEQFF. The CDR3 nucleotides are TGTGCCAGCAGCCTCCTAGCGGGAGGTGAGCAGTTCTTC.

The rearrangement links TRBV6-6 to TRBJ2-1; TRBD2 aligns across 13 bases. The CDR3 runs to 15 residues. Germline CDR1 MNHNY, CDR2 SVGAGI (reference sequence). V shed 5 bases, J shed 7 bases, and the junction held 5 bases outside the gene matches. CDR3 sequence reads: CASSTSGRVRNEQFF. DNA of the CDR3: TGTGCCAGCAGTACTAGCGGGAGGGTTCGGAATGAGCAGTTCTTC.

J is TRBJ1-5 and V is TRBV6-6, with no clear D. From germline, CDR1 is MNHNY and CDR2 SVGAGI (reference sequence). The CDR3 contains 14 residues. The V gene lost 2 bases and the J gene lost 4 bases, with 9 bases spanning the gap. CDR3 amino acids: CASSYGSQNQPQHF. CDR3 in DNA: TGTGCCAGCAGTTACGGGAGTCAAAATCAGCCCCAGCATTTT.